This T cell receptor (beta chain) was sequenced for a study of identifying expanded T cells in peripheral blood. For this clone: Its antigen is unknown.

During the collection period, no donor immune events like infections were recorded. The protocol was immunoSEQ multiplex PCR, while the TCRdb copy is restricted to in-frame clones and leaves out a portion. Of 75,000 to 95,000 clones listed, about 91% were seen once; the top ten hold about 3%. Notes on the study in general: Two-week clone count variance significantly increased as total template count grew. Differentially abundant clones: about 1.2 between replicates, around 16 at approximately two weeks, 19 at four.

This clonotype was sampled from a person between 18 and 69 years old in good health. The sequencing sample was made of blood.

The DNA for the CDR3 is TGTGCCAGCATGGGGGATGTCACCGGGGAGCTGTTTTTT. Protein: CASMGDVTGELFF. This sequence joins TRBV6-5 and TRBJ2-2; tentatively, D is TRBD1 or TRBD2 (5 bases each). Trimming left V 7 bases short and J 4 bases short, with 10 bases between. CDR1 and CDR2 (germline): MNHEY, SVGAGI. The CDR3 covers 13 residues.